What follows are 2 T cell receptor beta chains derived from one specimen sequenced in a study of blood T cell repertoires in COVID-19. This table comes from immunoSEQ multiplex PCR, and its TCRdb copy is limited to in-frame clones, with some not included. The sample yields tens of thousands of clones, around 90% seen once. What was sequenced was peripheral blood. The receptors derive from a male donor with acute or convalescent COVID-19.

The rearrangement uses TRBV7-9 and TRBJ1-2; D is uncertain. V shed 4 bases and J shed 8 bases, with 20 bases lying between them. This CDR3 region has 15 residues. Germline lookup yields CDR1 SEHNR and CDR2 FQNEAQ (reference sequence). This CDR3 is CASSYQEGPRKGYTF. CDR3 nucleotide sequence: TGTGCCAGCAGCTATCAAGAGGGCCCCAGGAAGGGCTACACCTTC.

V gene TRBV2 combines with J gene TRBJ1-5, with 8 bases identical to TRBD1. With 8 bases clipped from V and 3 bases from J, the junction kept 3 bases outside the gene matches. Per germline, CDR1 SNHLY and CDR2 FYNNEI. This CDR3 is built from 13 residues. CDR3 protein: CASQDRANQPQHF. The CDR3 bases are TGTGCCAGCCAGGACAGGGCCAATCAGCCCCAGCATTTT.